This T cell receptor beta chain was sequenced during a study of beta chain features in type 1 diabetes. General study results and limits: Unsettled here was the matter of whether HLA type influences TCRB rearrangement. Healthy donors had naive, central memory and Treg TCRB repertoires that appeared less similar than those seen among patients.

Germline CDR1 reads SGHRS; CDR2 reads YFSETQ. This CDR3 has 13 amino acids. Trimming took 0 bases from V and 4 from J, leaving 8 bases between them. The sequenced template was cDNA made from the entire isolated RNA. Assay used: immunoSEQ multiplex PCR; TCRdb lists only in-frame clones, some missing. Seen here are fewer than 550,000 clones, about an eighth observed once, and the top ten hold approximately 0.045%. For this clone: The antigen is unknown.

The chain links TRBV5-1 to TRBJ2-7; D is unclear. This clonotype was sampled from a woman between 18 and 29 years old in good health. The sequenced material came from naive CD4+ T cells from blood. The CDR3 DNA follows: TGCGCCAGCAGCTTGGCGGGCAATTACGAGCAGTACTTC. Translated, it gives CASSLAGNYEQYF.